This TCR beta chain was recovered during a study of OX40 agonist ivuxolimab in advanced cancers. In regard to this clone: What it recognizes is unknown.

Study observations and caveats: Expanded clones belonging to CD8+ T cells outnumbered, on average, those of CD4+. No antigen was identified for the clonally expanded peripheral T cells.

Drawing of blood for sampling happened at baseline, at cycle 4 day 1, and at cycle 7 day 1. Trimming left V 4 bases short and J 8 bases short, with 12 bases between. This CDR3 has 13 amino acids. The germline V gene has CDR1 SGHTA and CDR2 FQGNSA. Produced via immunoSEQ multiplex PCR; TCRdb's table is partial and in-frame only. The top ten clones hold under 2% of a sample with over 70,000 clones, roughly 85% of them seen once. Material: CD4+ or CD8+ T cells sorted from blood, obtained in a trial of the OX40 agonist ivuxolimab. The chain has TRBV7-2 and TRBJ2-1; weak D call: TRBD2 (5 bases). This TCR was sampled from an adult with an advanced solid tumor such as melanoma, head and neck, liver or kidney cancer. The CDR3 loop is CASSYRLGDEQFF. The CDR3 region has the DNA TGTGCCAGCAGCTACAGACTGGGAGATGAGCAGTTCTTC.